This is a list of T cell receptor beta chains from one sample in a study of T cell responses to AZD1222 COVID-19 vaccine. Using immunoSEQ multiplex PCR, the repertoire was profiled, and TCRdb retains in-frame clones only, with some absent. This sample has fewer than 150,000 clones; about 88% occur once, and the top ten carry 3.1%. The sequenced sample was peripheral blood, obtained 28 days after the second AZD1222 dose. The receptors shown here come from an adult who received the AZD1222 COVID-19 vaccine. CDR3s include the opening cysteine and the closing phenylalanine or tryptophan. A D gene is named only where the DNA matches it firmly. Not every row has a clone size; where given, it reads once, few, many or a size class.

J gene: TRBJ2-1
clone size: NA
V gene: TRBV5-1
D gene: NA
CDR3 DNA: TGCGCCAGCAGCTTGGAGAGGGGCGATGAGCAGTTCTTC
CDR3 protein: CASSLERGDEQFF

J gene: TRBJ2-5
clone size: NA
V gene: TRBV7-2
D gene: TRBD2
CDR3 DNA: TGTGCCAGCAGCCCAACTAGCGGGGGAGTAGAGACCCAGTACTTC
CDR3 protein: CASSPTSGGVETQYF

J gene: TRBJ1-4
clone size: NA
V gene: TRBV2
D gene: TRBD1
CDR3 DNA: TGTGCCAGCAGTGAACAGGGGGATGAAAAACTGTTTTTT
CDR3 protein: CASSEQGDEKLFF

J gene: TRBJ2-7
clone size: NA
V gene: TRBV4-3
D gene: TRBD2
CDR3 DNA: TGCGCCAGCAGCCAAGAATTTGTCGGGGCGGGGGGCCAGTACGAGCAGTACTTC
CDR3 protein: CASSQEFVGAGGQYEQYF

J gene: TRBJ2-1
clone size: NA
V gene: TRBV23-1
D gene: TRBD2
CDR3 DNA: TGCGCCAGCACCCGAGCTAGCGGGAGGGCCGTCAATGAGCAGTTCTTC
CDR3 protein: CASTRASGRAVNEQFF

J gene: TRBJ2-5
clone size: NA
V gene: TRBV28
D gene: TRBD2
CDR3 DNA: TGTGCCAGCTTAGGGACTAGCGGGATAGAGACCCAGTACTTC
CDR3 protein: CASLGTSGIETQYF

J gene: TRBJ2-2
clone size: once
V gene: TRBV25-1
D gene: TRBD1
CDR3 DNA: TGTGCCAGCAGTGAAGAGGGGGCGAGAGGCGGGGAGCTGTTTTTT
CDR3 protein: CASSEEGARGGELFF

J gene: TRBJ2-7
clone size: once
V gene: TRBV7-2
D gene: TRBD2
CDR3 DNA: TGTGCCAGCAGCTTATGGAGCGGGAGTTCCTACGAGCAGTACTTC
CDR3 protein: CASSLWSGSSYEQYF

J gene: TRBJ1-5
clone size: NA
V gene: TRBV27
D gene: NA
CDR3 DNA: TGTGCCAGCAGTACCTACAATCAGCCCCAGCATTTT
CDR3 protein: CASSTYNQPQHF

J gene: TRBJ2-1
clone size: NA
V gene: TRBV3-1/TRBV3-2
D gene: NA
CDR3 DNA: TGTGCCAGCAGCACTAAGGGAAATGAGCAGTTCTTC
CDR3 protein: CASSTKGNEQFF

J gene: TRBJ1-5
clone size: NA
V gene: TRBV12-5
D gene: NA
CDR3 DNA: TGTGCTAGTCAAAGAGGATGCCGGGTGCCCCAGCATTTT
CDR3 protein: CASQRGCRVPQHF

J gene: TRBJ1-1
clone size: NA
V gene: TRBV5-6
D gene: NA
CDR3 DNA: TGTGCCAGCAGCAACCGGGGGTCGGTGAACACTGAAGCTTTCTTT
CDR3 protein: CASSNRGSVNTEAFF

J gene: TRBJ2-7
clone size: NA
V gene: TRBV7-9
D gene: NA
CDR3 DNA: TGTGCCAGCAGCTTGGGTCTGAGGGGCCCAGGGTTCCACGAGCAGTACTTC
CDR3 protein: CASSLGLRGPGFHEQYF

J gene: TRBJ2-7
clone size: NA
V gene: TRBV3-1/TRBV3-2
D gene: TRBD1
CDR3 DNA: TGTGCCAGCAGCCTTAGACCGGGACAGGAGACCCCCCGGTACACCTACGAGCAGTACTTC
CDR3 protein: CASSLRPGQETPRYTYEQYF

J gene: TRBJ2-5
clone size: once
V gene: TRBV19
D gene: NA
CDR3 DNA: TGTGCCAGTAGTTACGACTACCAAGAGACCCAGTACTTC
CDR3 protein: CASSYDYQETQYF

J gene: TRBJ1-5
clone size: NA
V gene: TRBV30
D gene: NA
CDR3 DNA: TGTGCCTGGACCCCGAAACTCTTGGGGGTGGATCAGCCCCAGCATTTT
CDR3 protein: CAWTPKLLGVDQPQHF